This TCR beta chain was captured by sequencing in a study of blood T cell repertoires in COVID-19 (TCRdb year 2020). The study in broad terms: Samples covering the acute and convalescent phases of COVID-19 were provided by collaborators in the United States, Italy and Spain. Where available, HLA class I and class II types were obtained from metadata supplied by the sample provider rather than from assay-based typing. Nearly every sample came with metadata listing a de-identified subject ID, COVID-19 status, age in years and sex. Subjects who had been exposed to COVID-19, were actively infected with it, or had recovered from it provided the deeply sampled blood TCRbeta repertoires that made up the dataset. The samples were drawn from the first 160 participants of the ongoing ImmuneRACE study and from some 1,300 subjects provided by 6 global collaborators. The repertoires were made available in a free public database intended to serve as a resource for research on the immune response to SARS-CoV-2. The prospective study material was composed of cDNA or gDNA derived from T cells, B-cell-depleted T cells, or PBMCs.

TCRbeta CDR3 regions were amplified from genomic DNA by means of the immunoSEQ Assay, a bias-controlled multiplex PCR. Turning to the authors' computational methods: The number of nucleated cells in each sample was estimated by amplification of reference gene primers within the assay. To quantify the absolute abundance of each unique TCRbeta CDR3 rearrangement, sequence reads were collapsed and filtered. Productive Simpson clonality was computed per sample as the square root of Simpson's diversity index over productive rearrangements. Entries here come from immuneACCESS through TCRdb and include only in-frame sequences with V and J called. Some clones fail to appear in such tables; in the studies checked, an unresolved V gene covers under half of the shortfall, and the cause of the remainder is unknown. The V and J calls and the clone size are those of that table, but D and trimming were determined from the DNA. This sample gives some 44,000 clones in total; about 92% of them show up just once. The top ten clones comprise approximately 12% of the sample.

Comment on this clone: This clone's antigen is unknown. No quality values exist for individual bases; no much larger clone is one base distant.

Collaborating institutions collected whole blood in K2EDTA tubes following their own protocols. For TCRbeta analysis, collaborator samples were shipped as frozen whole blood, as isolated PBMCs, or as DNA extracted from either sample type. What the study reported, not specific to this receptor: How much clinical and demographic metadata was included differed by source and by participant, and the metadata was provided uncurated.

Sequencing was carried out using peripheral blood. The origin of this receptor is a human donor in a cohort sampled during active COVID-19.

The nucleotides are TGTGCCAGCAGTCCCCTTCCAGCCGGGACAGCTAATGAAAAACTGTTTTTT. Its translation reads: CASSPLPAGTANEKLFF. This chain joins TRBV5-6 to TRBJ1-4, with 7 central nucleotides matching TRBD1. For CDR1 and CDR2, the germline V gene lists SGHDT and YYEEEE. Here V drops 5 bases and J drops 3 bases, and the junction holds 13 bases not matched to any gene. The CDR3 spans 17 residues, from the cysteine through the phenylalanine. Only the CDR3 portion is preserved as DNA: 51 bases, with reading frame beginning at the first base.